Listed here are 2 T cell receptor beta chains from one sample, sequenced in a study of T cells in tumors after PD-1 blockade. Assay: immunoSEQ multiplex PCR; the TCRdb copy retains only in-frame clones and omits some. The sample contains 55,000 to 70,000 clones, just under 80% of which appear only once. Sequenced material: PBMCs, taken before anti-PD-1 treatment. These receptors were collected from a human donor with basal cell carcinoma.

The V and J genes are TRBV6-1 and TRBJ1-5, with D unclear. V was trimmed by 0 bases and J by 1 base, leaving 7 bases between them. Germline lookup yields CDR1 MNHNS and CDR2 SASEGT. The CDR3 runs 15 residues. CDR3 loop: CASSEARGSNQPQHF. The CDR3 coding sequence is TGTGCCAGCAGTGAAGCCCGCGGAAGCAATCAGCCCCAGCATTTT.

This chain uses TRBV7-3 with TRBJ2-1, with 7 nucleotides matching TRBD2. This CDR3 contains 15 residues. CDR1 is SGHTA, CDR2 FQGTGA, per germline. V gave up 5 bases and J gave up 2 bases; unmatched junction bases: 6. The DNA for the CDR3 is TGTGCCAGCAGCCGTCAGGCGGGAGCCTACAATGAGCAGTTCTTC. Encoded protein: CASSRQAGAYNEQFF.